One and the same sample provided the 27 T cell receptor beta chains below, sequenced in a study of shared clonotypes between healthy human individuals. This table comes from immunoSEQ multiplex PCR, and its TCRdb copy is limited to in-frame clones, with some not included. Of about 680,000 clones listed, 73% are singletons. Specimen: memory CD4+ T cells sorted from blood. Subset: CD45RA-negative fraction. Receptors were obtained from a woman under 40 in good health.

This clone appeared a few times. This chain uses TRBV19 with TRBJ2-3; 9 bases agree with TRBD1. Germline trimming cut 5 bases from V and 2 bases from J; bases unmatched to any gene: 5. This CDR3 spans 15 amino acids. CDR1 and CDR2 (germline): LNHDA, SQIVND (reference sequence). The CDR3 protein is CASSLQGAITDTQYF. The CDR3 DNA reads as TGTGCCAGTAGTCTACAGGGGGCGATCACAGATACGCAGTATTTT.

This clone was observed at least ten times. The same CDR3 arises from other DNA sequences in this sample as well. The rearrangement links TRBV6-1 to TRBJ2-7; TRBD2 agrees at 12 bases. The V gene end was trimmed by 4 bases and the J gene end by 5 bases; junction bases not matched to a gene: 6. This CDR3 is 15 amino acids long. CDR1 MNHNS and CDR2 SASEGT come from the germline V gene. CDR3 loop: CASSAGLAGRDEQYF. The CDR3 DNA reads as TGTGCCAGCAGTGCCGGACTAGCGGGACGCGACGAGCAGTACTTC.

The rearrangement joins TRBV11-2 to TRBJ1-1; 9 positions match TRBD1. V trimming: 7 bases; J trimming: 0 bases; junction bases outside the gene matches: 9. Germline V gene lookup returns CDR1 SGHAT and CDR2 FQNNGV. This CDR3 contains 16 residues. The CDR3 DNA is TGTGCCAGCATGCCGGGACAGGGATTGATGAACACTGAAGCTTTCTTT. Translated: CASMPGQGLMNTEAFF. Full variable domain (remainder filled in from reference TRBV11-2 and TRBJ1-1): EAGVAQSPRYKIIEKRQSVAFWCNPISGHATLYWYQQILGQGPKLLIQFQNNGVVDDSQLPKDRFSAERLKGVDSTLKIQPAKLEDSAVYLCASMPGQGLMNTEAFFGQGTRLTVV.

The rearrangement links TRBV6-6 to TRBJ1-2, with 8 bases identical to TRBD1. Germline V gene data show CDR1 as MNHNY and CDR2 as SVGAGI (reference sequence). The CDR3 has 16 residues. V shed 6 bases and J 7 bases; nucleotides not matched to a gene: 16. CDR3 residues: CASSFSQGTGRPGYTF. The CDR3 DNA is TGTGCCAGCAGCTTCAGCCAAGGGACAGGACGTCCTGGCTACACCTTC.

There are a few counts of this clone. The chain recombines TRBV2 with TRBJ2-1, with 10 nucleotides matching TRBD2. The CDR3 spans 15 residues. The germline V gene has CDR1 SNHLY and CDR2 FYNNEI. V trimming: 8 bases; J trimming: 4 bases; junction bases outside the gene matches: 8. CDR3 in DNA: TGTGCCAGCTTCCTCGCTAGCGGGGGTTACAATGAGCAGTTCTTC. Residues: CASFLASGGYNEQFF. Full variable domain (rest looked up from reference TRBV2 and TRBJ2-1): EPEVTQTPSHQVTQMGQEVILRCVPISNHLYFYWYRQILGQKVEFLVSFYNNEISEKSEIFDDQFSVERPDGSNFTLKIRSTKLEDSAMYFCASFLASGGYNEQFFGPGTRLTVL.

This clone was seen ten or more times. V and J are TRBV5-1 and TRBJ2-2; D is possibly TRBD2 (6 bases). The CDR3 sequence is 14 residues long. Trimming shortened V by 1 base and J by 9 bases, and 13 bases separated the two germline ends. The V gene's germline CDR1 is SGHRS and CDR2 YFSETQ. CDR3 bases: TGCGCCAGCAGCTTGCGGGACTTCGCCAGGGAGCTGTTTTTT. This gives the protein CASSLRDFARELFF.

J is TRBJ2-3 and V is TRBV4-1; D might be TRBD2 (6 bases). The length of the CDR3 is 15 residues. The V end was cut by 1 base, the J end by 2 bases, with 10 bases between. Germline V gives CDR1 MGHRA, CDR2 YSYEKL. The CDR3 region is CASSQVGGITDTQYF. The CDR3 DNA sequence: TGCGCCAGCAGCCAAGTCGGCGGGATCACAGATACGCAGTATTTT.

This chain connects TRBV6-1 to TRBJ2-7, with 8 bases lining up with TRBD1. This CDR3 contains 14 residues. CDR1 MNHNS and CDR2 SASEGT come from the germline V gene. Germline trimming cut 9 bases from V and 3 bases from J; bases unmatched to any gene: 10. The CDR3 DNA reads TGTGCCAGGAGTACGGGACAGGATGACTACGAGCAGTACTTC. Protein product: CARSTGQDDYEQYF.

The chain combines TRBV12-2 with TRBJ2-1; TRBD2 is the table's D call, not checked against the DNA. TRBV12-2 is shown as a pseudogene. The CDR3 extends over 17 amino acids. This CDR3 is CASRLGRIAGFYNEQFF. DNA for the CDR3: TGTGCAAGTCGCTTAGGTCGAATAGCGGGCTTCTACAATGAGCAGTTCTTC.

The CDR3 DNA reads as TGTGCCAGCAGCCAAGATGTAGGTCCCTACGAGCAGTACTTC. Its protein product is CASSQDVGPYEQYF. The chain has TRBV4-2 and TRBJ2-7, with no clear D. Trimming took off 0 bases at V and 2 bases at J, with 8 bases between the two ends. Germline V gene lookup returns CDR1 LGHNA and CDR2 YNFKEQ. The CDR3 is 14 residues long.

The V and J genes are TRBV30 and TRBJ1-1, with D unresolved. This CDR3 is built from 12 residues. Trimming took 0 bases from V and 7 from J, leaving 9 bases between them. Germline CDR1 GTSNPN, CDR2 SVGIG (reference sequence). This chain's CDR3 is CAWSVHPLEAFF. The CDR3 nucleotides are TGTGCCTGGAGTGTACATCCCCTTGAAGCTTTCTTT.

This rearrangement joins TRBV29-1 to TRBJ2-1; TRBD2 agrees at 12 bases. This CDR3 is 13 amino acids long. V was clipped by 7 bases and J by 8 bases; unmatched bases: 6. Germline CDR1 and CDR2: SQVTM and ANQGSEA. CDR3 sequence reads: CSATSGGRYEQFF. DNA for the CDR3: TGCAGCGCCACTAGCGGGGGGCGTTATGAGCAGTTCTTC.

This chain links TRBV27 with TRBJ2-2, with D uncertain. Trimming took off 5 bases at V and 0 bases at J, with 10 bases between the two ends. Germline V gene sequence: CDR1 MNHEY, CDR2 SMNVEV (reference sequence). The CDR3 has 15 residues. CDR3 region: CASSPLQANTGELFF. CDR3 nucleotides: TGTGCCAGCAGTCCCCTACAAGCGAACACCGGGGAGCTGTTTTTT.

The V and J genes are TRBV2 and TRBJ2-5, with D hard to call. This CDR3 contains 12 residues. Germline V gene data show CDR1 as SNHLY and CDR2 as FYNNEI. V was cut by 7 bases and J by 7 bases, with 13 bases left in between. The CDR3 sequence is CASKFTPGTQYF. CDR3 DNA sequence: TGTGCCAGCAAATTTACCCCGGGGACCCAGTACTTC. Supplemented by reference TRBV2 and TRBJ2-5, the full variable domain reads EPEVTQTPSHQVTQMGQEVILRCVPISNHLYFYWYRQILGQKVEFLVSFYNNEISEKSEIFDDQFSVERPDGSNFTLKIRSTKLEDSAMYFCASKFTPGTQYFGPGTRLLVL.

The genes are TRBV28 and TRBJ2-5; weak D call: TRBD2 (6 bases). The ends were cut back, 4 bases at V and 2 bases at J, with 14 bases in the middle. CDR1 MDHEN and CDR2 SYDVKM come from the germline V gene. The CDR3 covers 15 residues. CDR3 DNA: TGTGCCAGCAGTTCCGGTGGGAGGACGCAAGAGACCCAGTACTTC. This gives the protein CASSSGGRTQETQYF.

Concerning this clone itself: The same CDR3 also results from other DNA sequences found in this sample. V gene TRBV5-1 combines with J gene TRBJ2-7, with D perhaps given as TRBD1 or TRBD2 (6 bases each). Deletions cut 1 base from V and 0 bases from J, with 14 bases between. The CDR3 has 16 residues. Germline V gene lookup returns CDR1 SGHRS and CDR2 YFSETQ. The CDR3 DNA sequence: TGCGCCAGCAGCTTGAGCTTTGGGGGGCCCTCCTACGAGCAGTACTTC. Its protein is CASSLSFGGPSYEQYF.

Concerning this clone: Distinct nucleotide sequences in the sample also encode this CDR3. The chain joins TRBV5-1 to TRBJ2-1; possible D gene TRBD1, 5 bases. V lost 4 bases and J 0 bases, leaving 11 bases between the germline ends. Germline-derived CDR1 and CDR2 are SGHRS and YFSETQ. This CDR3 contains 15 residues. The CDR3 region has the DNA TGCGCCAGCAGCCGCGACAGTAGCTCCTACAATGAGCAGTTCTTC. This translates into CASSRDSSSYNEQFF.

The chain recombines TRBV9 with TRBJ1-3; D call uncertain. V was clipped by 0 bases and J by 4 bases, with 14 bases between them. The germline CDR1 and CDR2 sequences are SGDLS and YYNGEE. The CDR3 covers 16 residues. This CDR3 reads CASSVVPTANGNTIYF. The CDR3 region has the DNA TGTGCCAGCAGCGTAGTTCCCACAGCTAACGGAAACACCATATATTTT.

This clone was recorded only once. The chain has TRBV28 and TRBJ1-1, with 9 bases aligning to TRBD1. The CDR3 consists of 13 residues. Unmatched junction bases numbered 8, after V lost 3 bases and J lost 12 bases. CDR1 and CDR2 (germline): MDHEN, SYDVKM. CDR3 sequence reads: CASSFQGQGTTFF. Here the CDR3 DNA reads TGTGCCAGCAGTTTCCAAGGACAGGGGACAACTTTCTTT.

This chain uses TRBV7-3 with TRBJ2-1; TRBD2 aligns across 10 bases. The ends lost 3 bases at V and 7 bases at J; junction bases unmatched: 6. The germline gives CDR1 SGHTA, CDR2 FQGTGA. The CDR3 spans 15 residues. For the CDR3, the DNA is TGTGCCAGCAGCTTGGTAGCGGGAGGAGGTAATGAGCAGTTCTTC. It translates to CASSLVAGGGNEQFF.

Of note for this clone: Given a much more abundant clone one base away, this may be a read error. The same CDR3 arises from other DNA sequences in this sample as well. The CDR3 reads CASSPGQGYTEAFF. The CDR3 nucleotides read TGTGCCAGCAGCCCGGGACAGGGGTACACTGAAGCTTTCTTT. V and J are TRBV6-5 and TRBJ1-1; 10 bases align to TRBD1. The CDR3 sequence is 14 residues long. Germline V gene data show CDR1 as MNHEY and CDR2 as SVGAGI. V shed 6 bases and J 3 bases; nucleotides not matched to a gene: 4.

This rearrangement joins TRBV5-1 to TRBJ1-2; D might be TRBD1 (5 bases). Germline V gene data show CDR1 as SGHRS and CDR2 as YFSETQ. Trimming removed 0 bases at V and 8 bases at J, with 20 bases between. The CDR3 sequence is 16 residues long. The CDR3 DNA follows: TGCGCCAGCAGCTTGGGCCAGGGACGCCTTTTAGGGGGCTACACCTTC. Translating gives CASSLGQGRLLGGYTF.

This chain joins TRBV9 and TRBJ2-7; D remains unclear. In germline, CDR1 is SGDLS, CDR2 YYNGEE. V lost 0 bases, J lost 4 bases, and 11 bases lay in between. CDR3 length: 14 residues. The CDR3 spells CASSVGGDGYEQYF. The CDR3 DNA reads as TGTGCCAGCAGCGTAGGAGGAGACGGTTACGAGCAGTACTTC.

The V and J genes are TRBV7-3 and TRBJ2-1; D may be TRBD1 (6 bases). In germline, CDR1 is SGHTA, CDR2 FQGTGA. This CDR3 comprises 13 residues. With 2 bases removed from V and 9 bases from J, the gap between germline ends came to 11 bases. CDR3 coding DNA: TGTGCCAGCAGCTTATCTTCAGGGGTTGAGCAGTTCTTC. Translation: CASSLSSGVEQFF.

The rearrangement joins TRBV25-1 to TRBJ2-3, with 11 bases aligning to TRBD2. From germline, CDR1 is MGHDK and CDR2 SYGVNS. The V segment lost 5 bases and the J segment 7 bases; nucleotides outside the gene matches: 8. CDR3 length: 15 amino acids. The CDR3 DNA sequence: TGTGCCAGCAGTCCGCTAGCGGGGGGCACTTATACGCAGTATTTT. It yields the protein CASSPLAGGTYTQYF.

The chain has TRBV29-1 and TRBJ1-4, with 12 bases fitting TRBD1. The V segment lost 4 bases and the J segment 6 bases; nucleotides outside the gene matches: 3. CDR3 length: 14 residues. Germline values: CDR1 SQVTM, CDR2 ANQGSEA. This chain's CDR3 is CSVGGTGGYEKLFF. The CDR3 region has the DNA TGCAGCGTTGGAGGGACAGGGGGCTATGAAAAACTGTTTTTT.

This clone was picked up one time. The genes are TRBV27 and TRBJ1-5; 7 bases are a match to TRBD1. CDR1 and CDR2 (germline): MNHEY, SMNVEV (reference sequence). J was trimmed by 0 bases and V by 9 bases; bases with no gene match: 8. The CDR3 contains 15 residues. The DNA for the CDR3 is TGTGCCAGTTCCCCAGGGGGGGGTAGCAATCAGCCCCAGCATTTT. Translated, it gives CASSPGGGSNQPQHF.